The entry below gives a single T cell receptor beta chain sequence along with its context. This entry is derived from a study of blood T cell repertoires in COVID-19. This table comes from immunoSEQ multiplex PCR, and its TCRdb copy is limited to in-frame clones, with some not included. The sample yields approximately 200,000 clones, over 75% seen once. The V end was cut by 6 bases, the J end by 4 bases, with 18 bases between. The CDR3 extends over 16 amino acids. In germline, CDR1 is LGHDT, CDR2 YNNKEL (reference sequence). J is TRBJ2-2 and V is TRBV3-1 (or the pseudogene TRBV3-2); D might be TRBD1 (5 bases). The TCR sequence derives from a man in his sixties with acute or convalescent COVID-19. Sequencing was performed on peripheral blood. The CDR3 spells CASSPRGQGTTGELFF. CDR3 bases: TGTGCCAGCAGTCCTCGTGGGCAGGGTACCACCGGGGAGCTGTTTTTT.